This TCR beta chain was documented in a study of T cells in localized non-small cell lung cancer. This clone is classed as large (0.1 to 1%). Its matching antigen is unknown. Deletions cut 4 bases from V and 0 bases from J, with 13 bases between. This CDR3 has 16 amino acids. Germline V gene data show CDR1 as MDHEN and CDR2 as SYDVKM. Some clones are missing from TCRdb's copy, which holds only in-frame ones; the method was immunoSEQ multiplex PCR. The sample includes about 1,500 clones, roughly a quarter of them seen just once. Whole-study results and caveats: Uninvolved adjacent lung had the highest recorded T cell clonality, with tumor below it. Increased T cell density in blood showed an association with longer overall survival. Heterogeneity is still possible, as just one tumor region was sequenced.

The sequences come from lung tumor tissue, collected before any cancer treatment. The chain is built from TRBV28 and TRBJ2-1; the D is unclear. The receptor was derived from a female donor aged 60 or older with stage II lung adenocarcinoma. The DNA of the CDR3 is TGTGCCAGCAGTTCCGAGGTCCGACCCTCCTACAATGAGCAGTTCTTC. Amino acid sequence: CASSSEVRPSYNEQFF.